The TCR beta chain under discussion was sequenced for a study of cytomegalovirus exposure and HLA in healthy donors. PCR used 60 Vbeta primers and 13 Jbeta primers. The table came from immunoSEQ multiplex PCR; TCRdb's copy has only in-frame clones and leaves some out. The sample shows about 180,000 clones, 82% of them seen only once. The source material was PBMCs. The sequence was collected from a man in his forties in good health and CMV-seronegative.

In DNA, the CDR3 is TGTGCCTGGAGTGCCCGACTAGCCCCAACGGATACGCAGTATTTT. It is translated as CAWSARLAPTDTQYF. This chain links TRBV30 with TRBJ2-3; 7 positions match TRBD2. The CDR3 has 15 amino acids. The J segment lost 6 bases and the V segment lost 1 base, leaving 10 bases of the junction unmatched. From germline, CDR1 is GTSNPN and CDR2 SVGIG (reference sequence).